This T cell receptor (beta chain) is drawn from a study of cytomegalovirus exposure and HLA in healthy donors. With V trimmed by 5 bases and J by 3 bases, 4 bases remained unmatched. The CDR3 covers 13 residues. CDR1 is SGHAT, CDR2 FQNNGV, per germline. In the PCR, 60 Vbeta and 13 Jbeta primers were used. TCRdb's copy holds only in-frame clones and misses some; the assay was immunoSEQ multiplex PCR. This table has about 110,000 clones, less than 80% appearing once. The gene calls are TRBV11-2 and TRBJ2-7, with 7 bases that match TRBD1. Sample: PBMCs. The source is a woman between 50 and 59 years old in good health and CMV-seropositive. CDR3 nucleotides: TGTGCCAGCAGCCTCGACAGGGTCTACGAGCAGTACTTC. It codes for CASSLDRVYEQYF.